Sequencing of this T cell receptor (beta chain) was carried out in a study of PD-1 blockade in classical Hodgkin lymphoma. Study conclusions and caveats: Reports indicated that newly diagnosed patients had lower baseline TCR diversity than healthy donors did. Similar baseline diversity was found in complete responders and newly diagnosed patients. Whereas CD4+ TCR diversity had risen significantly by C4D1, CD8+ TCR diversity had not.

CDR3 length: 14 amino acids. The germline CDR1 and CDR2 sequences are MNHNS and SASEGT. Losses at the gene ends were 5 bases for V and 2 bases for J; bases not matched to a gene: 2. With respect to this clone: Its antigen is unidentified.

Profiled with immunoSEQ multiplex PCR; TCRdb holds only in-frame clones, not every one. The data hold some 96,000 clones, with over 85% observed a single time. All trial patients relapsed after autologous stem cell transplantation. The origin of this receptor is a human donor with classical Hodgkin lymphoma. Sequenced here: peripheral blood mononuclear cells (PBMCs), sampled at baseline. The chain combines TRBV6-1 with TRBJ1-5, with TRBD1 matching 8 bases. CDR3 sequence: CASSSQGGNQPQHF. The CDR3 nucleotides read TGTGCCAGCAGTTCACAGGGGGGCAATCAGCCCCAGCATTTT.